These 12 T cell receptor beta chains share one sample of origin, sequenced in a study of blood T cell repertoires in COVID-19. TCRdb's copy holds only in-frame clones and misses some; the assay was immunoSEQ multiplex PCR. Of approximately 240,000 clones listed, around 80% are singletons. The sequenced sample was peripheral blood. These receptors all come from a woman younger than 45 with COVID-19, enrolled during active disease.

The J gene is TRBJ2-7, the V gene TRBV4-1; 15 bases are shared with TRBD2. Germline V gives CDR1 MGHRA, CDR2 YSYEKL. Germline trimming cut 0 bases from V and 7 bases from J; bases unmatched to any gene: 4. The CDR3 totals 16 residues. The CDR3, as DNA: TGCGCCAGCAGCCAAGATTGGACTAGCGGGGGGGCAGAGCAGTACTTC. Its translation: CASSQDWTSGGAEQYF.

For the CDR3, the DNA is TGTGCCAGCAGTGAACTAGGTCAGGGGGTCAACACCGGGGAGCTGTTTTTT. Amino acid sequence: CASSELGQGVNTGELFF. V usage is TRBV6-1 and J usage is TRBJ2-2; 7 nucleotides match TRBD1. The CDR3 runs to 17 residues. V lost 2 bases, J lost 2 bases, and 8 bases stayed unmatched. From germline, CDR1 is MNHNS and CDR2 SASEGT.

The chain joins TRBV28 to TRBJ2-7; 8 nucleotides line up with TRBD1. J gave up 4 bases and V 4 bases, and 15 bases lay outside the gene matches. The CDR3 runs 17 residues. The germline CDR1 and CDR2 sequences are MDHEN and SYDVKM. The CDR3 sequence is CASSSQTRTGRRYEQYF. As DNA, the CDR3 is TGTGCCAGCAGTTCCCAAACTCGGACAGGGAGGAGGTACGAGCAGTACTTC.

This chain uses TRBV19 with TRBJ1-2; D perhaps matches TRBD1 (5 bases). V was clipped by 2 bases and J by 8 bases, with 6 bases between them. The CDR3 is 11 residues long. The germline CDR1 and CDR2 sequences are LNHDA and SQIVND (reference sequence). DNA of the CDR3: TGTGCCAGTAGTATAAGGGGAGGCTACACCTTC. This sequence encodes CASSIRGGYTF.

The chain carries TRBV6-1 and TRBJ2-3, with D possibly being TRBD1 (8 bases). There are 18 residues in the CDR3. The V and J ends lost 4 bases and 0 bases respectively, with 20 bases between them. CDR1 and CDR2 from the germline V gene are MNHNS and SASEGT. Here the CDR3 reads CASSGRQGRGTSTDTQYF. The CDR3 bases are TGTGCCAGCAGTGGAAGACAGGGGAGGGGAACTAGCACAGATACGCAGTATTTT.

The gene calls are TRBV6-5 and TRBJ2-7, with 14 bases that match TRBD2. CDR3 size: 15 residues. Germline trimming cut 6 bases from V and 2 bases from J; bases unmatched to any gene: 3. Germline CDR1 reads MNHEY; CDR2 reads SVGAGI. The CDR3 protein is CASRPTSGGAYEQYF. CDR3 in DNA: TGTGCCAGCAGACCGACTAGCGGGGGGGCCTACGAGCAGTACTTC.

This chain joins TRBV6-5 and TRBJ2-7; 8 nucleotides line up with TRBD1. CDR3 length equals 14 residues. Trimming removed 2 bases from V and 3 bases from J; junction bases left unmatched: 3. Germline V gene lookup returns CDR1 MNHEY and CDR2 SVGAGI. The CDR3 loop is CASSYLGQGYEQYF. The CDR3 DNA reads TGTGCCAGCAGTTACCTCGGACAGGGCTACGAGCAGTACTTC.

The CDR3, as DNA: TGTGCCACCAGCGAGGGACTTGCTGACCCCACAGATACGCAGTATTTT. Its translation is CATSEGLADPTDTQYF. This chain uses TRBV15 with TRBJ2-3, with a tentative D call TRBD2 (6 bases). Trimming left V 5 bases short and J 2 bases short, with 17 bases between. Germline V gene lookup returns CDR1 LNHNV and CDR2 YYDKDF (reference sequence). The CDR3 runs to 16 residues.

This clone occurred a few times. The CDR3: CASSRRPPGDRPTAQYF. CDR3 DNA sequence: TGTGCCAGTAGCCGCCGGCCCCCAGGGGACAGACCTACGGCGCAGTACTTC. This sequence joins TRBV19 and TRBJ2-7; TRBD1 aligns across 7 bases. This CDR3 is built from 17 residues. Germline values: CDR1 LNHDA, CDR2 SQIVND (reference sequence). Germline trimming cut 6 bases from V and 9 bases from J; bases unmatched to any gene: 23.

This clone showed up just a few times. The same CDR3 also results from other DNA sequences found in this sample. The chain links TRBV19 to TRBJ1-2; D is perhaps TRBD1 (5 bases). Deletions cut 4 bases from V and 4 bases from J, with 10 bases between. The germline V gene encodes CDR1 LNHDA and CDR2 SQIVND (reference sequence). The CDR3 is 13 residues long. CDR3 region: CASSRGQVYGYTF. The CDR3 coding sequence is TGTGCCAGTAGTAGAGGACAAGTCTATGGCTACACCTTC.

The chain links TRBV29-1 to TRBJ1-5, with D possibly matching TRBD1 (6 bases). The ends were cut back, 5 bases at V and 0 bases at J, with 11 bases in the middle. Per germline, CDR1 SQVTM and CDR2 ANQGSEA. The CDR3 contains 14 residues. The CDR3 region has the DNA TGCAGCGTTTCCCAGGGGCTTAGCAATCAGCCCCAGCATTTT. It yields the protein CSVSQGLSNQPQHF.

This clone showed up just a few times. The chain combines TRBV27 with TRBJ1-5; D is uncertain. The CDR3 runs 17 residues. Germline lookup yields CDR1 MNHEY and CDR2 SMNVEV (reference sequence). With 5 bases removed from V and 7 bases from J, the gap between germline ends came to 24 bases. CDR3 region: CASSPHPLAARLQPQHF. The DNA of the CDR3 is TGTGCCAGCAGTCCACACCCCCTGGCAGCCCGACTCCAGCCCCAGCATTTT.